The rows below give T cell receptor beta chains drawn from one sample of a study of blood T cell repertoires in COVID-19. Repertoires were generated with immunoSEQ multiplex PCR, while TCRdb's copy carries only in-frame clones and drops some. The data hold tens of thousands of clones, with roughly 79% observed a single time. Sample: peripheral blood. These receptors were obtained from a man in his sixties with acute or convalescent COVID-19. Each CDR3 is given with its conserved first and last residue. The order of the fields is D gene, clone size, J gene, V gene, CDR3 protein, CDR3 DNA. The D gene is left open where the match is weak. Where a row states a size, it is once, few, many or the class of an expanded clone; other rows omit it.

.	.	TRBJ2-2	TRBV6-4	CARKERNTGELFF	TGTGCCAGAAAGGAGAGAAACACCGGGGAGCTGTTTTTT
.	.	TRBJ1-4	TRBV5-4	CASSPGEGATNEKLFF	TGTGCCAGCAGCCCCGGGGAGGGAGCAACTAATGAAAAACTGTTTTTT
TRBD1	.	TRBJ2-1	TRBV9	CASGGQGASIEQFF	TGTGCCAGCGGGGGACAGGGGGCTTCTATTGAGCAGTTCTTC
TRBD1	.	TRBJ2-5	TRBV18	CASAGGVFGTQYF	TGTGCCAGCGCAGGGGGCGTCTTCGGGACCCAGTACTTC
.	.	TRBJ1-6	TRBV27	CASSFKGGGSYNSPLHF	TGTGCCAGCAGTTTCAAGGGGGGGGGCTCCTATAATTCACCCCTCCACTTT
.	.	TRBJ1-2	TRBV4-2	CASSQPPGLDYGYTF	TGTGCCAGCAGCCAACCCCCGGGATTGGACTATGGCTACACCTTC
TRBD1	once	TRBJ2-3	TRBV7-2	CASSRQGSTDTQYF	TGTGCCAGCAGCAGACAGGGTAGCACAGATACGCAGTATTTT
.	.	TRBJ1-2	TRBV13	CASSLTGGQGYTF	TGTGCCAGCAGCTTAACCGGGGGTCAGGGCTACACCTTC
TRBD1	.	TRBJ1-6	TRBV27	CASSLSQGRSSSPLHF	TGTGCCAGCAGTTTATCACAGGGGCGAAGTTCCTCACCCCTCCACTTT
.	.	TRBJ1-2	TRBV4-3	CASSQAVSYGYTF	TGCGCCAGCAGCCAAGCGGTTTCCTATGGCTACACCTTC
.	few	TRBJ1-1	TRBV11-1	CASSQNTEAFF	TGTGCCAGCAGCCAGAACACTGAAGCTTTCTTT
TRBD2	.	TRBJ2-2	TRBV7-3	CASSQGLAGGTGELFF	TGTGCCAGCAGTCAAGGACTAGCGGGGGGCACCGGGGAGCTGTTTTTT
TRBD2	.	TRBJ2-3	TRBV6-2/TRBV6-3	CASSYPPPSLAGYTDTQYF	TGTGCCAGCAGTTATCCCCCCCCCTCACTAGCGGGATACACAGATACGCAGTATTTT
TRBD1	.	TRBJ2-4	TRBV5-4	CASSLEAGGENIQYF	TGTGCCAGCAGCTTGGAGGCAGGGGGCGAAAACATTCAGTACTTC
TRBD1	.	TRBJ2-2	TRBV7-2	CASSPGTGWDTGELFF	TGTGCCAGCAGCCCTGGGACAGGGTGGGACACCGGGGAGCTGTTTTTT
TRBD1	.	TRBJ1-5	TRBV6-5	CASSTDRVAQPQHF	TGTGCCAGCAGCACAGACAGGGTCGCTCAGCCCCAGCATTTT
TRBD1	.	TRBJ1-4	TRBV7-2	CASSPGTVVTNEKLFF	TGTGCCAGCAGCCCTGGGACAGTGGTGACTAATGAAAAACTGTTTTTT
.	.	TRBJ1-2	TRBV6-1	CASSEANRLVGYTF	TGTGCCAGCAGTGAAGCGAACAGGCTGGTCGGCTACACCTTC
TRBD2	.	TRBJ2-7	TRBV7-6	CASSSGTSGSYEQYF	TGTGCCAGCAGCTCCGGGACTAGCGGCTCCTACGAGCAGTACTTC
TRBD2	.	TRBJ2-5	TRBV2	CASMGTSEETQYF	TGTGCCAGCATGGGGACTAGCGAAGAGACCCAGTACTTC
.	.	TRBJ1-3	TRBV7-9	CASSLQGVNSGNTIYF	TGTGCCAGCAGCCTCCAAGGAGTTAACTCTGGAAACACCATATATTTT
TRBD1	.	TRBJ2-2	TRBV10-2	CASSDRDRGSGELFF	TGCGCCAGCAGTGACCGGGACAGGGGATCCGGGGAGCTGTTTTTT
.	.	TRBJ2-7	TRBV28	CASSLASGLRSYEQYF	TGTGCCAGCAGTTTAGCCTCGGGACTTCGCTCCTACGAGCAGTACTTC
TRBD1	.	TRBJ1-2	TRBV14	CASRPTQGNYGYTF	TGTGCCAGCAGACCTACACAGGGGAACTATGGCTACACCTTC
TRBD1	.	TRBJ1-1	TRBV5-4	CASSSQGLGEAFF	TGTGCCAGCAGCTCACAGGGGTTGGGTGAAGCTTTCTTT
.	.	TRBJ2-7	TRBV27	CASHTLQGSYEQYF	TGTGCCAGCCATACCCTCCAGGGGTCGTACGAGCAGTACTTC
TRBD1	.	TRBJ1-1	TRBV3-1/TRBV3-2	CASSQDFQQGEAFF	TGTGCCAGCAGCCAGGACTTCCAACAGGGGGAAGCTTTCTTT
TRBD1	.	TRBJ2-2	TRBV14	CASSQDRIGGWETGELFF	TGTGCCAGCAGCCAAGATCGGATAGGGGGCTGGGAGACCGGGGAGCTGTTTTTT
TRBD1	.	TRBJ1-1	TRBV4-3	CASSQAPGQGVTEAFF	TGCGCCAGCAGCCAGGCACCGGGACAGGGAGTCACTGAAGCTTTCTTT
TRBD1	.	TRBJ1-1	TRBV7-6	CASSLRIPGQGLVNTEAFF	TGTGCCAGCAGCTTAAGAATACCGGGACAGGGATTGGTGAACACTGAAGCTTTCTTT
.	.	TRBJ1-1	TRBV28	CASKQFGGEGAAFF	TGTGCCAGCAAGCAGTTTGGTGGCGAGGGTGCAGCTTTCTTT
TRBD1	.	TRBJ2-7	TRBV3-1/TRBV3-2	CASSRQGGIYEQYF	TGTGCCAGCAGTAGACAGGGTGGAATCTACGAGCAGTACTTC
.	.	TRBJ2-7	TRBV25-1	CASKGGSVYEQYF	TGTGCCAGCAAAGGGGGATCCGTCTACGAGCAGTACTTC
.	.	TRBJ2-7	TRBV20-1	CSASTESTYEQYF	TGCAGTGCTAGTACAGAATCCACCTACGAGCAGTACTTC
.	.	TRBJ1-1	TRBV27	CASSSQLNTEAFF	TGTGCCAGCAGTTCCCAGTTGAACACTGAAGCTTTCTTT
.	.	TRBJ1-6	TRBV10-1	CASGAGLPTRTRSYNSPLHF	TGCGCCAGCGGTGCGGGCCTCCCTACTCGGACAAGGTCCTATAATTCACCCCTCCACTTT
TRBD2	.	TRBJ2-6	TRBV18	CASSPLSSGGTGANVLTF	TGTGCCAGCTCACCACTTTCTAGCGGGGGTACTGGGGCCAACGTCCTGACTTTC
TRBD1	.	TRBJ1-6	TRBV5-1	CASSLETGAYNSPLHF	TGCGCCAGCAGCTTGGAGACAGGGGCCTATAATTCACCCCTCCACTTT
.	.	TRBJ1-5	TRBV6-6	CASSYDQRKLPQHF	TGTGCCAGCAGTTACGATCAGAGGAAATTGCCCCAGCATTTT
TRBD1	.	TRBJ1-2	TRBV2	CASSEAIPGQGNMHGYTF	TGTGCCAGCAGTGAAGCAATCCCTGGACAGGGGAATATGCATGGCTACACCTTC
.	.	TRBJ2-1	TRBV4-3	CASSQDLSFNEQFF	TGCGCCAGCAGCCAAGATCTGAGCTTCAATGAGCAGTTCTTC
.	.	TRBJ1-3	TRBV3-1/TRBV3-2	CASSRRNTIYF	TGTGCCAGCAGCCGTCGGAACACCATATATTTT
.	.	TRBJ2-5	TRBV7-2	CASSHGANRETQYF	TGTGCCAGCAGCCATGGGGCCAATAGAGAGACCCAGTACTTC
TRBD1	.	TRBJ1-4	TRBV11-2	CASSYKTSGQGREKLFF	TGTGCCAGCAGCTATAAGACCTCGGGACAGGGGAGAGAAAAACTGTTTTTT
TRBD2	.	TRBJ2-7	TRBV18	CASSPSGRSSYEQYF	TGTGCCAGCTCTCCTAGCGGGCGGAGCTCCTACGAGCAGTACTTC
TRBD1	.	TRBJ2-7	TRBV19	CASSIGTGTGSYEQYF	TGTGCCAGTAGTATAGGGACAGGGACGGGCTCCTACGAGCAGTACTTC